The rows below give T cell receptor beta chains drawn from one sample of a study of cytotoxic CD8 clonotypes in ibrutinib-treated CLL. The protocol was immunoSEQ multiplex PCR, while the TCRdb copy is restricted to in-frame clones and leaves out a portion. In the table there are some 300,000 clones, just under 80% of which are singletons. The sequenced sample was PBMCs, obtained before ibrutinib treatment. Receptors were obtained from a human donor with chronic lymphocytic leukemia. The CDR3 runs from the conserved cysteine through the conserved F or W. The order of the fields is D gene, V gene, J gene, clone size, CDR3 protein, CDR3 DNA. A D gene is named only where the DNA matches it firmly. A clone size is listed for some rows: how often the clone was seen (once, few, many), or a class if it is expanded.

TRBD2	TRBV2	TRBJ2-1	.	CASRYMAGVRNEQFF	TGTGCCAGCAGGTACATGGCGGGAGTAAGGAATGAGCAGTTCTTC
.	TRBV5-8	TRBJ2-5	.	CASSFSSGSETQYF	TGTGCCAGCAGCTTTTCCAGCGGGTCCGAGACCCAGTACTTC
.	TRBV7-2	TRBJ2-5	.	CASSRSWEGETQYF	TGTGCCAGCAGCCGGAGTTGGGAAGGAGAGACCCAGTACTTC
.	TRBV7-3	TRBJ2-4	.	CASSLTSGGAKNIQYF	TGTGCCAGCAGCTTAACTAGCGGCGGGGCCAAAAACATTCAGTACTTC
TRBD2	TRBV5-1	TRBJ2-5	.	CASSRGSGRPGETQYF	TGCGCCAGCAGCCGGGGTAGCGGGAGGCCAGGAGAGACCCAGTACTTC
TRBD1	TRBV6-6	TRBJ1-2	.	CASRGQGRQANYGYTF	TGTGCCAGCAGAGGACAGGGAAGACAAGCTAACTATGGCTACACCTTC
.	TRBV7-9	TRBJ1-1	.	CASSSTPGQGNTEAFF	TGTGCCAGCAGCTCTACGCCGGGGCAGGGGAACACTGAAGCTTTCTTT
.	TRBV7-9	TRBJ1-1	.	CASSWGTGYTEAFF	TGTGCCAGCAGCTGGGGTACAGGGTACACTGAAGCTTTCTTT
TRBD2	TRBV4-3	TRBJ2-1	.	CASSQDGTSGTQQFF	TGCGCCAGCAGCCAAGATGGGACTAGCGGAACGCAGCAGTTCTTC
TRBD1	TRBV28	TRBJ2-7	.	CASSLLGGQGSYEQYF	TGTGCCAGCAGTTTATTGGGGGGACAGGGTTCCTACGAGCAGTACTTC
TRBD1	TRBV15	TRBJ1-2	.	CATSGTGQDYGYTF	TGTGCCACCAGCGGAACGGGACAGGACTATGGCTACACCTTC
.	TRBV5-1	TRBJ1-3	.	CASSLGREPSKGYGNTIYF	TGCGCCAGCAGCTTGGGACGGGAACCTAGCAAGGGGTACGGAAACACCATATATTTT
TRBD2	TRBV19	TRBJ2-7	.	CASSIVSLAGGSYEQYF	TGTGCCAGTAGTATAGTGAGTCTAGCGGGAGGGTCCTACGAGCAGTACTTC
.	TRBV7-9	TRBJ2-7	.	CASSLFTGTSEQYF	TGTGCCAGCAGCTTATTTACCGGGACGTCCGAGCAGTACTTC
.	TRBV29-1	TRBJ2-5	few	CSVGPPGTPETQYF	TGCAGCGTTGGGCCTCCCGGGACCCCGGAGACCCAGTACTTC
.	TRBV6-5	TRBJ2-7	.	CASNPGASYEQYF	TGTGCCAGCAACCCGGGAGCCTCCTACGAGCAGTACTTC
TRBD1	TRBV27	TRBJ1-5	.	CASSEQGAYQPQHF	TGTGCCAGCAGCGAACAGGGGGCGTATCAGCCCCAGCATTTT
TRBD1	TRBV2	TRBJ2-3	few	CASSGGTGQADTQYF	TGTGCCAGCAGTGGAGGGACAGGGCAAGCAGATACGCAGTATTTT
.	TRBV19	TRBJ1-1	.	CASRTGLRDTEAFF	TGTGCCAGTCGTACAGGGCTCAGGGACACTGAAGCTTTCTTT
.	TRBV30	TRBJ2-7	.	CAWSRANLYEQYF	TGTGCCTGGAGCAGGGCCAATCTCTACGAGCAGTACTTC
TRBD2	TRBV4-1	TRBJ2-3	.	CASSQTSGSSDTQYF	TGCGCCAGCAGCCAGACTAGCGGGAGTTCCGATACGCAGTATTTT
TRBD1	TRBV7-8	TRBJ1-1	.	CASSFLDRGNTEAFF	TGTGCCAGCAGCTTCCTGGACAGGGGAAACACTGAAGCTTTCTTT